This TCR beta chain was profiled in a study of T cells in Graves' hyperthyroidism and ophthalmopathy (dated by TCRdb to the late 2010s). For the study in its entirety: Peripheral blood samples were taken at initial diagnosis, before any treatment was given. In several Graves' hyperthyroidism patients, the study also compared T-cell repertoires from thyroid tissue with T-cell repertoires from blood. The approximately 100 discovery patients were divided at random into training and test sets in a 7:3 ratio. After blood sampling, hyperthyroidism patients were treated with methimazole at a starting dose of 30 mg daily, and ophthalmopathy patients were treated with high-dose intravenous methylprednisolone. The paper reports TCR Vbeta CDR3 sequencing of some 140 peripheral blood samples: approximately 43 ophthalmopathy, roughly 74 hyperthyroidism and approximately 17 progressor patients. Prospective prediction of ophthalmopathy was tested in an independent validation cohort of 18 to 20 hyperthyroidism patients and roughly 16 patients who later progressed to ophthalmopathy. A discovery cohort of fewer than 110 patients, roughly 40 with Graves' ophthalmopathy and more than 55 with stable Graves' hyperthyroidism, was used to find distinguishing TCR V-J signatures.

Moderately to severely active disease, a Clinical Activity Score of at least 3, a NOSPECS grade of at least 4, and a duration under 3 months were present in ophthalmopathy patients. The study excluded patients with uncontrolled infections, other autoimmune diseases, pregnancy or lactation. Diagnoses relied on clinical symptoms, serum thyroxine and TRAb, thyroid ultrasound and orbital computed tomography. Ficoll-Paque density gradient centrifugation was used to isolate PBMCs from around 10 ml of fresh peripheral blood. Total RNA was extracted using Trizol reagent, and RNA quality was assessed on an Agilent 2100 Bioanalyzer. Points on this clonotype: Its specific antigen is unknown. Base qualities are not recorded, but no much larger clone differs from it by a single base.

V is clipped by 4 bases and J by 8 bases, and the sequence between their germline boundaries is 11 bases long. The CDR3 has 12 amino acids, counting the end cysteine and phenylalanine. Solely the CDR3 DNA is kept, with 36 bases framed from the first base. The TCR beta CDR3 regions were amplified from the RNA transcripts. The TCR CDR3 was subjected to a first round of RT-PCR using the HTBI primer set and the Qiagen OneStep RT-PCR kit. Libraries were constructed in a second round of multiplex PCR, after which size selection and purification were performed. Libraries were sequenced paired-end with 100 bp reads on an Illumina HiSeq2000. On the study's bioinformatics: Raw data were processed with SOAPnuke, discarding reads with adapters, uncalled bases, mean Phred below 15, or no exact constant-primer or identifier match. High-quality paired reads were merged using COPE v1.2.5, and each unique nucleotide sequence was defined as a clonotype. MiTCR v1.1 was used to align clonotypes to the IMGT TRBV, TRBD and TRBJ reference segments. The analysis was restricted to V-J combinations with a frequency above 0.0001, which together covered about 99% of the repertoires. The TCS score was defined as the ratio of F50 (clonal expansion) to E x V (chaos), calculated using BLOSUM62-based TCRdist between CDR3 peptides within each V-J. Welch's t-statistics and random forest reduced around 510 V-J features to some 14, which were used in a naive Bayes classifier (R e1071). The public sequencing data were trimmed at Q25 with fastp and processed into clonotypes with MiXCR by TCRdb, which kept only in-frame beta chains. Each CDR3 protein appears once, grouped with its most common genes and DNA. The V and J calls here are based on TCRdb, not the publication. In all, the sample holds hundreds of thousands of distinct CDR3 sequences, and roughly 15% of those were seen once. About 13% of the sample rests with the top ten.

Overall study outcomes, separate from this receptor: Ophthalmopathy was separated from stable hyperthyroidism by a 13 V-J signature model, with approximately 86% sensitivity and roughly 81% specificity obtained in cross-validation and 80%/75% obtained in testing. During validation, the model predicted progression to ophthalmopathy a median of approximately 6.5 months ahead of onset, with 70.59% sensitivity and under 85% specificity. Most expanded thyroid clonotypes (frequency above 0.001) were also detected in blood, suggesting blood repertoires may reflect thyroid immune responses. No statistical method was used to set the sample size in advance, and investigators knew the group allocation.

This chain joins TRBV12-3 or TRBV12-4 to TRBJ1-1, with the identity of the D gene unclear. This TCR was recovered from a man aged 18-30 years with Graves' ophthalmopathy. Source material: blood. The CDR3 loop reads CASSWLRDEAFF. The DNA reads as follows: TGTGCCAGCAGTTGGTTACGTGACGAAGCTTTCTTT.